This TCR beta chain was recorded in a study of metastatic and nonmetastatic thyroid tumors (dated by TCRdb to between 2020 and 2021). With respect to the entire study: Repertoires were compared across peripheral blood and tumor or nodule tissue samples from malignant and benign thyroid patients.

Libraries were constructed by PCR. The listed sequencing device is Illumina HiSeq 4000. High-throughput sequencing was used to profile the CDR3 region of the TCR beta-chain in every patient. The authors' pipeline ran thus. Drawing on CDR3 differences between clinicopathological groups, the researchers built a classifier meant to tell apart patients with distant-metastatic papillary thyroid cancer. The Shannon index was used to assess repertoire diversity, and the Morisita-Horn index was used to assess tumor-blood repertoire similarity. The public reads were reanalyzed by TCRdb: fastp trimming at Q25, MiXCR alignment, in-frame beta chains only. Clone size and V and J calls follow TCRdb, not the original study. The sample records tens of thousands of clones, about 15% of which are singletons. The leading ten clones occupy more than 4% of the sample. The CDR3 runs 14 residues from the cysteine to the phenylalanine. Solely the CDR3 DNA is kept, with 42 bases framed from the first base. Between the V and J ends, shortened by 1 base and 3 bases respectively, the junction contains 9 bases. The germline V gene provides CDR1 MDHEN and CDR2 SYDVKM.

Overall study outcomes, separate from this receptor: In both blood and tumor samples, malignant tumors were reported to have significantly higher TCR beta diversity than benign nodules.

Before undergoing thyroid surgery, none of the patients had been given any kind of treatment. Using T-cell receptor beta sequencing, the researchers looked back retrospectively at clinical samples from patients, gathered between about 2011 and 2019. This clone was counted many times. Its antigen remains unidentified. Base-call qualities are not available, and no considerably larger clone is one nucleotide away. This TCR came from a female donor with papillary thyroid cancer or a benign thyroid nodule (not recorded which). Some clones in this sample may be carry-over from other donors' samples. Sample: blood. The rearrangement joined TRBV28 to TRBJ1-2; the D gene is unclear. The DNA is as follows: TGTGCCAGCAGTTTATTCTCGGGAGACTATGGCTACACCTTC. Its amino acids are CASSLFSGDYGYTF.